This entry lists 16 T cell receptor beta chains sequenced from one sample in a study of cytomegalovirus exposure and HLA in healthy donors. Primers: 60 Vbeta forward and 13 Jbeta reverse. The table came from immunoSEQ multiplex PCR; TCRdb's copy has only in-frame clones and leaves some out. The sample spans 56,000 or so clones; the ten largest clones claim around 2.3%. The specimen was PBMCs. Every receptor here comes from a female donor in good health and CMV-seronegative.

The chain recombines TRBV5-1 with TRBJ1-2; TRBD1 might be the D (6 bases). V lost 0 bases and J 8 bases, leaving 11 bases between the germline ends. The length of the CDR3 is 13 residues. Germline CDR1 reads SGHRS; CDR2 reads YFSETQ. For the CDR3, the DNA is TGCGCCAGCAGCTTGGAACAGGGAGTGGGCTACACCTTC. Its protein is CASSLEQGVGYTF.

The rearrangement uses TRBV28 and TRBJ1-3; no clear D gene. The CDR3 covers 15 residues. V was pared by 2 bases and J by 0 bases, with 8 bases between. Germline V gene data show CDR1 as MDHEN and CDR2 as SYDVKM. The CDR3 DNA reads as TGTGCCAGCAGTTTACCAGGCAACTCTGGAAACACCATATATTTT. Protein product: CASSLPGNSGNTIYF.

V is TRBV6-1 and J is TRBJ2-5; 7 positions agree with TRBD2. The CDR3 runs 12 residues. Germline V gene sequence: CDR1 MNHNS, CDR2 SASEGT. V gave up 10 bases and J gave up 5 bases; unmatched junction bases: 7. The CDR3 spells CATSLALETQYF. The CDR3, as DNA: TGTGCCACCTCACTAGCGCTGGAGACCCAGTACTTC.

The chain links TRBV29-1 to TRBJ1-2; no definite D call. The CDR3 totals 13 residues. Deletions cut 6 bases from V and 0 bases from J, with 11 bases between. Germline assignment: CDR1 SQVTM and CDR2 ANQGSEA. The CDR3 sequence is CSVGGRANYGYTF. DNA of the CDR3: TGCAGCGTCGGCGGTCGAGCTAACTATGGCTACACCTTC. Complete variable domain (other parts from reference TRBV29-1 and TRBJ1-2): SAVISQKPSRDICQRGTSLTIQCQVDSQVTMMFWYRQQPGQSLTLIATANQGSEATYESGFVIDKFPISRPNLTFSTLTVSNMSPEDSSIYLCSVGGRANYGYTFGSGTRLTVV.

The chain couples TRBV30 to TRBJ1-5; 10 bases are a match to TRBD1. The CDR3 extends over 16 amino acids. Germline CDR1 reads GTSNPN; CDR2 reads SVGIG (reference sequence). J was trimmed by 2 bases and V by 2 bases; bases with no gene match: 6. The CDR3 here is CAWSQGQGFGNQPQHF. Written as DNA, the CDR3 is TGTGCCTGGAGTCAGGGACAGGGGTTTGGCAATCAGCCCCAGCATTTT.

The chain recombines TRBV27 with TRBJ1-1; 7 nucleotides line up with TRBD1. V dropped 4 bases and J dropped 5; count of bases not matched to a gene: 16. The CDR3 is 17 amino acids. CDR1 is MNHEY and CDR2 is SMNVEV in the germline V gene (reference sequence). The CDR3 loop reads CASSSTSSRTTGTEAFF. CDR3 DNA: TGTGCCAGCAGTTCCACAAGCTCCCGAACGACAGGGACTGAAGCTTTCTTT.

The chain has TRBV6-1 and TRBJ2-7, with a possible D match to TRBD2 (5 bases). Trimming shortened V by 1 base and J by 2 bases, and 12 bases separated the two germline ends. This CDR3 contains 15 residues. Looked up from germline, CDR1 is MNHNS and CDR2 is SASEGT. The CDR3 DNA reads as TGTGCCAGCAGTGAAGATACCTGGGGAGCCTACGAGCAGTACTTC. It is translated as CASSEDTWGAYEQYF.

The chain joins TRBV19 to TRBJ1-2, with TRBD1 as a possible D gene (6 bases). CDR3 length: 13 residues. CDR1 is LNHDA and CDR2 is SQIVND in the germline V gene (reference sequence). Trimming took off 4 bases at V and 5 bases at J, with 11 bases between the two ends. The CDR3 is CASSTDSDYGYTF. The CDR3 DNA reads TGTGCCAGTAGTACGGACAGCGATTATGGCTACACCTTC.

The chain couples TRBV30 to TRBJ1-5; 8 nucleotides align to TRBD1. Germline loops: CDR1 GTSNPN, CDR2 SVGIG (reference sequence). Germline trimming cut 1 base from V and 5 bases from J; bases unmatched to any gene: 7. This CDR3 contains 15 residues. The CDR3 DNA follows: TGTGCCTGGAGTGCCGGAACAGGGGGATATCAGCCCCAGCATTTT. Its translation is CAWSAGTGGYQPQHF.

The CDR3 region has the DNA TGCGCCAGCAGCTTGGGAGAAGGGGGCCAGCCCCAGCATTTT. As protein: CASSLGEGGQPQHF. The rearrangement links TRBV5-1 to TRBJ1-5; TRBD1 matches at 7 bases. Trimming cost V 0 bases and J 7 bases; bases outside gene matches: 4. Germline values: CDR1 SGHRS, CDR2 YFSETQ. The CDR3 loop spans 14 amino acids.

This chain links TRBV7-2 with TRBJ2-3; D possibly corresponds to TRBD2 (5 bases). Trimming took off 5 bases at V and 3 bases at J, with 12 bases between the two ends. CDR1 SGHTA and CDR2 FQGNSA come from the germline V gene. The CDR3 totals 14 residues. The CDR3 bases are TGTGCCAGCAGCCCCCACCGGGGTACAGATACGCAGTATTTT. Translated, it gives CASSPHRGTDTQYF. The whole variable domain, filled in from reference TRBV7-2 and TRBJ2-3, reads GAGVSQSPSNKVTEKGKDVELRCDPISGHTALYWYRQSLGQGLEFLIYFQGNSAPDKSGLPSDRFSAERTGGSVSTLTIQRTQQEDSAVYLCASSPHRGTDTQYFGPGTRLTVL.

This chain connects TRBV6-1 to TRBJ1-1, with 8 bases identical to TRBD1. V lost 3 bases, J lost 6 bases, and 9 bases stayed unmatched. The CDR3 spans 15 residues. In germline, CDR1 is MNHNS, CDR2 SASEGT. In nucleotides, the CDR3 is TGTGCCAGCAGTGACCTTTCCAGGGGGCTTGCTGAAGCTTTCTTT. It encodes CASSDLSRGLAEAFF.

J is TRBJ2-7 and V is TRBV4-3; the match to TRBD1 covers 11 bases. With V trimmed by 1 base and J by 0 bases, 5 bases remained unmatched. Per the germline V gene, CDR1 is LGHNA and CDR2 is YSLEER. This CDR3 has 17 residues. The CDR3 sequence: CASSQGTGTGGSYEQYF. The CDR3 DNA sequence: TGCGCCAGCAGCCAAGGAACCGGGACAGGGGGCTCCTACGAGCAGTACTTC.

The V call is TRBV29-1, the J call TRBJ2-3; 9 bases match TRBD2. Trimming removed 5 bases from V and 4 bases from J; junction bases left unmatched: 4. Germline loops: CDR1 SQVTM, CDR2 ANQGSEA. The CDR3 covers 13 residues. For the CDR3, the DNA is TGCAGCGTTTCTCCTAGCGGGGCAGATACGCAGTATTTT. This gives the protein CSVSPSGADTQYF.

The chain links TRBV5-1 to TRBJ2-7, with 7 bases identical to TRBD1. This CDR3 comprises 15 residues. V dropped 4 bases and J dropped 2; count of bases not matched to a gene: 9. Germline V gene sequence: CDR1 SGHRS, CDR2 YFSETQ. The CDR3, as DNA: TGCGCCAGCAGCCAAGTAACAGGGGTCGCCTACGAGCAGTACTTC. Residues: CASSQVTGVAYEQYF.

The V and J genes are TRBV6-6 and TRBJ2-7; 12 bases align to TRBD2. J gave up 7 bases and V 2 bases, and 6 bases lay outside the gene matches. This CDR3 has 15 amino acids. Germline CDR1 reads MNHNY; CDR2 reads SVGAGI (reference sequence). The CDR3 sequence is CASSYRLAGEQEQYF. Written as DNA, the CDR3 is TGTGCCAGCAGTTACCGACTAGCGGGAGAACAAGAGCAGTACTTC.